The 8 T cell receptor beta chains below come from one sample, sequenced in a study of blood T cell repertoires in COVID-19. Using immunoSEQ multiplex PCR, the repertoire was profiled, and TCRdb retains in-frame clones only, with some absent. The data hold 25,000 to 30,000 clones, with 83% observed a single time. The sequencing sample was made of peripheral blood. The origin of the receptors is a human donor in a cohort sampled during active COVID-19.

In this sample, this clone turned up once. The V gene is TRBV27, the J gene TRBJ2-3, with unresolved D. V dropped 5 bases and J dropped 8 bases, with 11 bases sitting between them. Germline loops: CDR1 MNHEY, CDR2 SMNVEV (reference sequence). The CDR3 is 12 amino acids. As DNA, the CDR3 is TGTGCCAGCAGTCACCCCGGTGGTACGCAGTATTTT. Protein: CASSHPGGTQYF.

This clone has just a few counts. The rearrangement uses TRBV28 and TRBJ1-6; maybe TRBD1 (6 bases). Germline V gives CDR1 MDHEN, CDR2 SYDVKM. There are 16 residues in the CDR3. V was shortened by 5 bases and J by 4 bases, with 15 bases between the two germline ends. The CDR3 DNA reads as TGTGCCAGCAGTGTGGGGGGGCGCGGGTATAATTCACCCCTCCACTTT. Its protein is CASSVGGRGYNSPLHF.

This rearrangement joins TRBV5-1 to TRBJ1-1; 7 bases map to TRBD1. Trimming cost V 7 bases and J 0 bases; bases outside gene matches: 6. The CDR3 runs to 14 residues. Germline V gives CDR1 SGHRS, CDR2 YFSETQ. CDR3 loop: CASSTGEVNTEAFF. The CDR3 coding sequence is TGCGCCAGCTCCACAGGGGAAGTGAACACTGAAGCTTTCTTT.

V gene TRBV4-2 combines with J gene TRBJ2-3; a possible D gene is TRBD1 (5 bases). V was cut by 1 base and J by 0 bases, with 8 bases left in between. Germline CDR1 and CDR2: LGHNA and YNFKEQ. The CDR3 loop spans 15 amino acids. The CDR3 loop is CASSQVGESTDTQYF. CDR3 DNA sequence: TGTGCCAGCAGCCAAGTAGGGGAAAGCACAGATACGCAGTATTTT.

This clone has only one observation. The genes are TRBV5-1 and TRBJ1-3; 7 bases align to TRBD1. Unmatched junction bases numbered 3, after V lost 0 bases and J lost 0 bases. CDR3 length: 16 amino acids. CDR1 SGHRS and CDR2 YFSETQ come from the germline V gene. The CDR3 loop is CASSLAGTASGNTIYF. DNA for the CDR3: TGCGCCAGCAGCTTGGCCGGGACAGCCTCTGGAAACACCATATATTTT.

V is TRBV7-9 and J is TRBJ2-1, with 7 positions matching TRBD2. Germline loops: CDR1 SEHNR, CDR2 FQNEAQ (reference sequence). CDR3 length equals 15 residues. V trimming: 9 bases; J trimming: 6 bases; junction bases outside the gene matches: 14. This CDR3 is CASSPGLAEINEQFF. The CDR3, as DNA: TGTGCCAGTTCCCCGGGGCTAGCGGAAATCAATGAGCAGTTCTTC.

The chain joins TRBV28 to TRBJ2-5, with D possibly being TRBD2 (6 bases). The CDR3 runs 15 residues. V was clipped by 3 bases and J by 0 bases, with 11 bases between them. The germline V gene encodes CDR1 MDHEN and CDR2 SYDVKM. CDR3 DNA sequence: TGTGCCAGCAGTTTGGAGGGAGAGGACCAAGAGACCCAGTACTTC. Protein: CASSLEGEDQETQYF.

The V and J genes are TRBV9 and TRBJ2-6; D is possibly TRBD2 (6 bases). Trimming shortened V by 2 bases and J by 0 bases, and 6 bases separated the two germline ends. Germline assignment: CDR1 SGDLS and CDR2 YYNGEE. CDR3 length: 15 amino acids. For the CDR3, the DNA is TGTGCCAGCAGCGTGACTAGCTCTGGGGCCAACGTCCTGACTTTC. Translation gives CASSVTSSGANVLTF.